Presented here are 20 T cell receptor beta chains from one specimen sequenced in a study of a mutant IDH1 vaccine in newly diagnosed glioma. Time point indicated: baseline, week 1 (first vaccination visit). Noted treatment: pre-vaccination baseline after standard-of-care therapy. Clones were read by immunoSEQ multiplex PCR, and TCRdb kept only the in-frame ones, dropping some. This table has 30,000 to 40,000 clones, approximately 92% appearing once. The material was PBMCs, obtained from a glioma patient treated with radiotherapy, temozolomide or both. Receptor source: a man aged 18 to 30 with glioma.

The count of this clone is one. This sequence joins TRBV9 and TRBJ1-1; D not resolved. The CDR3 has 15 amino acids. V lost 1 base, J lost 1 base, and 11 bases lay in between. The germline V gene encodes CDR1 SGDLS and CDR2 YYNGEE. The CDR3 here is CASSVSILENTEAFF. CDR3 sequence (DNA): TGTGCCAGCAGCGTATCTATACTCGAGAACACTGAAGCTTTCTTT.

CDR3 sequence reads: CASSDGTSRRSEQFF. The CDR3 region has the DNA TGTGCCAGCAGTGATGGGACTAGCAGGAGGAGTGAGCAGTTCTTC. This rearrangement joins TRBV25-1 to TRBJ2-1; 9 bases are a match to TRBD2. The V segment lost 3 bases and the J segment 9 bases; nucleotides outside the gene matches: 9. The length of the CDR3 is 15 residues. Germline CDR1 and CDR2: MGHDK and SYGVNS.

V gene TRBV28 combines with J gene TRBJ1-1; D is uncertain. CDR3 length: 13 residues. CDR1 and CDR2 (germline): MDHEN, SYDVKM. Trimming stripped 4 bases from V and 1 base from J, with 7 bases between. CDR3 nucleotide sequence: TGTGCCAGCAGTTCGCAGCCGAACACTGAAGCTTTCTTT. The encoded protein is CASSSQPNTEAFF.

The chain couples TRBV6-6 to TRBJ2-4, with a possible D match to TRBD2 (6 bases). Trimming removed 5 bases from V and 7 bases from J, with 12 bases in between. The CDR3 totals 13 residues. Germline-derived CDR1 and CDR2 are MNHNY and SVGAGI (reference sequence). CDR3 region: CASSTGDANIQYF. As DNA, the CDR3 is TGTGCCAGCAGTACGGGGGACGCTAACATTCAGTACTTC.

The chain uses TRBV7-9 and TRBJ2-3; 9 bases are a match to TRBD2. Germline lookup yields CDR1 SEHNR and CDR2 FQNEAQ (reference sequence). V was clipped by 5 bases and J by 3 bases; unmatched bases: 9. The CDR3 has 16 amino acids. The CDR3 sequence: CASSPSTSGYTDTQYF. The CDR3 DNA reads TGTGCCAGCAGCCCTTCGACTAGCGGATATACAGATACGCAGTATTTT. The entire variable domain, with the rest obtained from reference TRBV7-9 and TRBJ2-3, is as follows: DTGVSQNPRHKITKRGQNVTFRCDPISEHNRLYWYRQTLGQGPEFLTYFQNEAQLEKSRLLSDRFSAERPKGSFSTLEIQRTEQGDSAMYLCASSPSTSGYTDTQYFGPGTRLTVL.

In its sample, this clone was seen once. This chain uses TRBV7-9 with TRBJ2-3; no clear D gene. The length of the CDR3 is 14 residues. CDR1 and CDR2 (germline): SEHNR, FQNEAQ (reference sequence). Deletions cut 6 bases from V and 3 bases from J, with 13 bases between. The CDR3, as DNA: TGTGCCAGCAGGAAGCCCAAGGGTACAGATACGCAGTATTTT. Translating it yields CASRKPKGTDTQYF.

The chain combines TRBV7-9 with TRBJ1-5, with 10 bases fitting TRBD1. The CDR3 extends over 15 amino acids. The J segment lost 2 bases and the V segment lost 5 bases, leaving 3 bases of the junction unmatched. Per the germline V gene, CDR1 is SEHNR and CDR2 is FQNEAQ (reference sequence). CDR3 bases: TGTGCCAGCAGCCACGGGACAGGGGGCAATCAGCCCCAGCATTTT. Translation gives CASSHGTGGNQPQHF.

The chain combines TRBV6-1 with TRBJ2-2; 8 bases align to TRBD2. Looked up from germline, CDR1 is MNHNS and CDR2 is SASEGT. The CDR3 runs 15 residues. The V and J ends lost 2 bases and 5 bases, in that order; junction bases with no gene match: 4. The CDR3 is CASSEPAGVTGELFF. CDR3 nucleotide sequence: TGTGCCAGCAGTGAACCAGCGGGAGTTACCGGGGAGCTGTTTTTT.

The chain uses TRBV4-1 and TRBJ2-2; 9 bases are a match to TRBD1. Germline loops: CDR1 MGHRA, CDR2 YSYEKL. V gave up 3 bases and J gave up 1 base; unmatched junction bases: 9. This CDR3 region has 18 residues. CDR3 in DNA: TGCGCCAGCAGCCAGAACCCCGGGACAGGGATGAACACCGGGGAGCTGTTTTTT. Protein: CASSQNPGTGMNTGELFF.

The gene calls are TRBV20-1 and TRBJ2-7; TRBD2 is a possible D gene (5 bases). Germline CDR1 and CDR2: DFQATT and SNEGSKA (reference sequence). This CDR3 is built from 11 residues. V was pared by 3 bases and J by 2 bases, with 5 bases between. The CDR3 sequence is CSASGAYEQYF. Written as DNA, the CDR3 is TGCAGTGCTAGCGGGGCCTACGAGCAGTACTTC.

CDR3 protein: CASSRSGGSYEQYF. The CDR3 DNA reads TGTGCCAGCAGTCGCAGCGGTGGCTCCTACGAGCAGTACTTC. V and J are TRBV7-9 and TRBJ2-5, with D tentatively TRBD2 (5 bases). The end of the DNA is better explained by TRBJ2-7, so the J call may be wrong. This CDR3 region has 14 residues. Germline CDR1 is SEHNR and CDR2 is FQNEAQ (reference sequence).

J is TRBJ2-7 and V is TRBV6-5; perhaps TRBD1 as D (7 bases). V dropped 0 bases and J dropped 5 bases, with 14 bases sitting between them. The CDR3 runs 15 residues. Germline V gives CDR1 MNHEY, CDR2 SVGAGI. The CDR3 reads CASSYSEGAHNEQYF. The CDR3 DNA follows: TGTGCCAGCAGTTACTCGGAGGGGGCGCATAACGAGCAGTACTTC.

The chain joins TRBV7-9 to TRBJ2-2, with D possibly matching TRBD2 (6 bases). The CDR3 covers 14 residues. V was pared by 4 bases and J by 3 bases, with 9 bases between. Germline lookup yields CDR1 SEHNR and CDR2 FQNEAQ (reference sequence). CDR3 protein: CASSSGLYTGELFF. The DNA of the CDR3 is TGTGCCAGCAGCTCGGGACTTTACACCGGGGAGCTGTTTTTT.

V and J are TRBV5-6 and TRBJ1-2; TRBD1 might be the D (5 bases). Germline-derived CDR1 and CDR2 are SGHDT and YYEEEE. Trimming shortened V by 4 bases and J by 3 bases, and 10 bases separated the two germline ends. The length of the CDR3 is 13 residues. DNA of the CDR3: TGTGCCAGCAGCAGTGACAGCCACTATGGCTACACCTTC. Amino acids: CASSSDSHYGYTF.

The gene calls are TRBV11-2 and TRBJ1-4; D might be TRBD1 (5 bases). The CDR3 extends over 14 amino acids. Germline loops: CDR1 SGHAT, CDR2 FQNNGV. V dropped 3 bases and J dropped 2 bases, with 7 bases sitting between them. The CDR3 coding sequence is TGTGCCAGCAGCTTTTCAGGGACTAATGAAAAACTGTTTTTT. Protein product: CASSFSGTNEKLFF. The full variable domain, in which reference TRBV11-2 and TRBJ1-4 provide the parts outside the CDR3, is EAGVAQSPRYKIIEKRQSVAFWCNPISGHATLYWYQQILGQGPKLLIQFQNNGVVDDSQLPKDRFSAERLKGVDSTLKIQPAKLEDSAVYLCASSFSGTNEKLFFGSGTQLSVL.

The chain links TRBV9 to TRBJ1-1; 9 nucleotides match TRBD1. CDR3 length equals 15 residues. The V gene's germline CDR1 is SGDLS and CDR2 YYNGEE. The V and J ends lost 3 bases and 0 bases, in that order; junction bases with no gene match: 3. The CDR3 protein is CASSGGTGLNTEAFF. CDR3 sequence (DNA): TGTGCCAGCAGCGGGGGGACAGGGCTGAACACTGAAGCTTTCTTT. Combining the CDR3 with reference TRBV9 and TRBJ1-1 gives the whole variable domain DSGVTQTPKHLITATGQRVTLRCSPRSGDLSVYWYQQSLDQGLQFLIQYYNGEERAKGNILERFSAQQFPDLHSELNLSSLELGDSALYFCASSGGTGLNTEAFFGQGTRLTVV.

The chain combines TRBV19 with TRBJ1-5; a weak D match, TRBD1 (5 bases). CDR3 length: 17 amino acids. Germline assignment: CDR1 LNHDA and CDR2 SQIVND (reference sequence). The V end was cut by 3 bases, the J end by 2 bases, with 17 bases between. CDR3 coding DNA: TGTGCCAGTAGTATCGGGGGTGTAGGGGTGGGCAATCAGCCCCAGCATTTT. Translation gives CASSIGGVGVGNQPQHF.

V and J are TRBV6-5 and TRBJ1-1; 7 bases match TRBD1. In germline, CDR1 is MNHEY, CDR2 SVGAGI. The trim removed 6 bases at V and 4 bases at J, leaving 8 bases unmatched. The CDR3 totals 14 residues. CDR3 loop: CASRKTGRGTEAFF. The CDR3 DNA follows: TGTGCCAGCAGAAAGACAGGGAGGGGCACTGAAGCTTTCTTT.

The V gene is TRBV5-1, the J gene TRBJ1-4; 9 bases are a match to TRBD1. V shed 1 base and J 7 bases; nucleotides not matched to a gene: 5. Germline CDR1 is SGHRS and CDR2 is YFSETQ. This CDR3 region has 15 residues. In nucleotides, the CDR3 is TGCGCCAGCAGCTTGAGTGGGGACAGGGTTGAAAAACTGTTTTTT. It is translated as CASSLSGDRVEKLFF.

The rearrangement joins TRBV5-4 to TRBJ1-2; D perhaps matches TRBD1 (5 bases). The CDR3 is 13 residues long. Per the germline V gene, CDR1 is SGHNT and CDR2 is YYREEE (reference sequence). Between the trimmed V and J ends, which lost 2 bases and 8 bases, there was a span of 13 bases. The CDR3 spells CASSFVGVRGYTF. CDR3 nucleotide sequence: TGTGCCAGCAGCTTCGTAGGGGTCAGGGGCTACACCTTC.